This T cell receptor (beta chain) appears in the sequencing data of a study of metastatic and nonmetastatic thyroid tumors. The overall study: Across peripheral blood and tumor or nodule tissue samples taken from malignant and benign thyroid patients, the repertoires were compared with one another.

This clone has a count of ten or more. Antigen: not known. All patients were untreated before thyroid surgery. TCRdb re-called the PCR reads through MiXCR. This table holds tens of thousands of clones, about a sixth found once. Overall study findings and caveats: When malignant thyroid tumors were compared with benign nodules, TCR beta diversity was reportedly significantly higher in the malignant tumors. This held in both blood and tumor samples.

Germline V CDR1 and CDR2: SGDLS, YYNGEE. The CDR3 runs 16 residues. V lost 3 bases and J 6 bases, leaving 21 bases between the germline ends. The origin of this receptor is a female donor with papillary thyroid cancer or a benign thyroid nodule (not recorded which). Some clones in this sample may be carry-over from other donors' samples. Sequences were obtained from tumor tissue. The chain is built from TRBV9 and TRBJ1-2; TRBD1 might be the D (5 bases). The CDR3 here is CASSGRSREIGHGYTF. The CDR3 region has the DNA TGTGCCAGCAGCGGGAGGTCCAGGGAAATCGGCCATGGCTACACCTTC.